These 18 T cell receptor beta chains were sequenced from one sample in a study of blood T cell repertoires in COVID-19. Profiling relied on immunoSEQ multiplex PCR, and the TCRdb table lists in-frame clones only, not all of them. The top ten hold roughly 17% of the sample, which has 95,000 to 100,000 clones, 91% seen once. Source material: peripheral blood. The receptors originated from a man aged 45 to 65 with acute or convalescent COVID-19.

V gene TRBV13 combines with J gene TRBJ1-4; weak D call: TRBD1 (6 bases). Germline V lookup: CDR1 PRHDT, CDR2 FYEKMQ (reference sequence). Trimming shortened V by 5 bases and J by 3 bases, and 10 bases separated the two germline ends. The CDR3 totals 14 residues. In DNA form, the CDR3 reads TGTGCCAGCAGCAAGCGGACAGCTAATGAAAAACTGTTTTTT. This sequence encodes CASSKRTANEKLFF.

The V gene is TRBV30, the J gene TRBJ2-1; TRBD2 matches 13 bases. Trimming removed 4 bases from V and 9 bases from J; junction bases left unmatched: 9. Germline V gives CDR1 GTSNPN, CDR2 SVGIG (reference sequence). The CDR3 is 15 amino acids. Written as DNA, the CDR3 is TGTGCCTGGACCCTAGGACTAGCGGGGGTGCTTGAGCAGTTCTTC. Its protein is CAWTLGLAGVLEQFF.

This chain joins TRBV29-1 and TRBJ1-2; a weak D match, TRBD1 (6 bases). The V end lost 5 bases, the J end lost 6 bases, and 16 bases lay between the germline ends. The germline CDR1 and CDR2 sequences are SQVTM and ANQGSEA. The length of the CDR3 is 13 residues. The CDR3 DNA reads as TGCAGCGTTAAAAAAGGGACACCCGATGGCTACACCTTC. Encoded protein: CSVKKGTPDGYTF.

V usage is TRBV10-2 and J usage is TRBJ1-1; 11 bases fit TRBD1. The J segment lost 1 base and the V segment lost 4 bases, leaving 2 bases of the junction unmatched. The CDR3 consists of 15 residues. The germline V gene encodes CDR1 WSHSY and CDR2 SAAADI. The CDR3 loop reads CASSGTGGRNTEAFF. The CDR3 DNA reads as TGCGCCAGCAGTGGGACAGGGGGCCGGAACACTGAAGCTTTCTTT.

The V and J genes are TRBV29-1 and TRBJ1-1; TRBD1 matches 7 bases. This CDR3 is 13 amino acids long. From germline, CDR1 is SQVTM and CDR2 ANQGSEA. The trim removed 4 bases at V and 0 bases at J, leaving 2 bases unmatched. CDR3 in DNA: TGCAGCGTTGCTGACAGGGTGAACACTGAAGCTTTCTTT. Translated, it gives CSVADRVNTEAFF.

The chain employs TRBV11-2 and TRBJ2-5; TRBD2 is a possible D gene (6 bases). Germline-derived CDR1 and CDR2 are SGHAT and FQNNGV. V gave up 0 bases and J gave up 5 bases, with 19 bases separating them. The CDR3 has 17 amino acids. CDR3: CASSLDQRDWFLETQYF. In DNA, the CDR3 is TGTGCCAGCAGCTTAGACCAAAGGGACTGGTTCTTGGAGACCCAGTACTTC.

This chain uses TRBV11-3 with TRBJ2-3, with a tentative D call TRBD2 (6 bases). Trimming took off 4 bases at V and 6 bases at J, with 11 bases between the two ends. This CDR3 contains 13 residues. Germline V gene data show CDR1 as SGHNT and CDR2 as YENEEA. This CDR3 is CASSWRGADTQYF. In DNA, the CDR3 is TGTGCCAGCAGCTGGAGGGGCGCCGATACGCAGTATTTT.

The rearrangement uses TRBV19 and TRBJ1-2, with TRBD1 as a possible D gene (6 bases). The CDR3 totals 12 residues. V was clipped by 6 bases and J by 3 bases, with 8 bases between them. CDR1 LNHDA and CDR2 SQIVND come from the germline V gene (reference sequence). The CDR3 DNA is TGTGCCAGTAGCAGGGGTTACTATGGCTACACCTTC. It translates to CASSRGYYGYTF.

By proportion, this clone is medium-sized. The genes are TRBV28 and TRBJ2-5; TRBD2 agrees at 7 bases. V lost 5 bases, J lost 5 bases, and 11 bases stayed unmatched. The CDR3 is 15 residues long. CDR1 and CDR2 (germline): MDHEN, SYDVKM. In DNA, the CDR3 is TGTGCCAGCAGTCCCGCGGGGGTGGGCGGTGAGACCCAGTACTTC. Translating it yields CASSPAGVGGETQYF. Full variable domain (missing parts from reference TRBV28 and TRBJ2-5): DVKVTQSSRYLVKRTGEKVFLECVQDMDHENMFWYRQDPGLGLRLIYFSYDVKMKEKGDIPEGYSVSREKKERFSLILESASTNQTSMYLCASSPAGVGGETQYFGPGTRLLVL.

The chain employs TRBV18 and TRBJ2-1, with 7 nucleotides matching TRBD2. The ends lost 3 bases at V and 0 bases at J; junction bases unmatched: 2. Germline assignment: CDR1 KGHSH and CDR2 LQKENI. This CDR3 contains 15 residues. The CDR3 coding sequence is TGTGCCAGCTCACCGCGGGGGACCTCCTACAATGAGCAGTTCTTC. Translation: CASSPRGTSYNEQFF.

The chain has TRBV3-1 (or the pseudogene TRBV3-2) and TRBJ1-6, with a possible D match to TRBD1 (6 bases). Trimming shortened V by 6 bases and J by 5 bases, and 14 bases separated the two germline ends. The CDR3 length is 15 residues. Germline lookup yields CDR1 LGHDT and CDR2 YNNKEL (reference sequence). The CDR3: CASRTTGTNNSPLHF. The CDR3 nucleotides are TGTGCCAGCAGAACCACCGGGACAAATAATTCACCCCTCCACTTT.

In DNA form, the CDR3 reads TGTGCCAGCAGCTCCGGGACAGGCCTCTATGGCTACACCTTC. This sequence encodes CASSSGTGLYGYTF. The chain links TRBV7-2 to TRBJ1-2; 8 bases agree with TRBD1. Germline CDR1 and CDR2: SGHTA and FQGNSA. V lost 4 bases, J lost 4 bases, and 5 bases stayed unmatched. The CDR3 extends over 14 amino acids.

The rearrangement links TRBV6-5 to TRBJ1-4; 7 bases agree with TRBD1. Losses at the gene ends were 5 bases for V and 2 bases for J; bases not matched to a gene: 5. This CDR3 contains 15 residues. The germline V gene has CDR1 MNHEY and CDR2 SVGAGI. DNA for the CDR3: TGTGCCAGCAGTAACGACAGGGCGACTAATGAAAAACTGTTTTTT. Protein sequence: CASSNDRATNEKLFF.

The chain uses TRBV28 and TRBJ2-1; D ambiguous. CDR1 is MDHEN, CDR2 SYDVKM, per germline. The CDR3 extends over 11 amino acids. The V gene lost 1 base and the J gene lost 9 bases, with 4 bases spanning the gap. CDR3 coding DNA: TGTGCCAGCAGTTTATCAGTTGAGCAGTTCTTC. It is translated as CASSLSVEQFF.

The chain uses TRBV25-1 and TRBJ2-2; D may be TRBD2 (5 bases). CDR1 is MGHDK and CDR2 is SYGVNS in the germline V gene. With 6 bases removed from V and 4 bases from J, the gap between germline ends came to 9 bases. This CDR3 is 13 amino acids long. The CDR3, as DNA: TGTGCCAGCAGGGATCGGGGCACCGGGGAGCTGTTTTTT. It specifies CASRDRGTGELFF.

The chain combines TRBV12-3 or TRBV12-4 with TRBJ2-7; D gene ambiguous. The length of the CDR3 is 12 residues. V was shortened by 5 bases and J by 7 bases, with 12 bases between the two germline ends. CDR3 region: CASSLSSGEQYF. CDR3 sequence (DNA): TGTGCCAGCAGTCTCTCCTCCGGGGAGCAGTACTTC.

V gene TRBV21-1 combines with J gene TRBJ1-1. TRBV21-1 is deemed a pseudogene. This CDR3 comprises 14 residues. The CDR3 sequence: CASSERGARTEAFF. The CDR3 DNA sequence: TGTGCCAGCAGCGAACGGGGGGCTAGGACTGAAGCTTTCTTT.

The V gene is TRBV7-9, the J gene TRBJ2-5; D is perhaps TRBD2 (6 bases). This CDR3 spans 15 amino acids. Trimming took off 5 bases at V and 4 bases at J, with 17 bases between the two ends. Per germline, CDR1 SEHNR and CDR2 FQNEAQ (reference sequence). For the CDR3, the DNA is TGTGCCAGCAGCCTCCCGGGACCGGAGGGAGAGACCCAGTACTTC. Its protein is CASSLPGPEGETQYF. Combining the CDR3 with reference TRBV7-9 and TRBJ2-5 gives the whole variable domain DTGVSQNPRHKITKRGQNVTFRCDPISEHNRLYWYRQTLGQGPEFLTYFQNEAQLEKSRLLSDRFSAERPKGSFSTLEIQRTEQGDSAMYLCASSLPGPEGETQYFGPGTRLLVL.